Sequencing of this TCR beta chain was carried out in a study of blood T cell repertoires in COVID-19. At the level of the study: Nucleic acid was either cDNA or gDNA, and it came from T cells, B-cell-depleted T cells, or PBMCs.

Assay used: immunoSEQ multiplex PCR; TCRdb lists only in-frame clones, some missing. The data hold more than 150,000 clones, with about 85% observed a single time. The CDR3 runs 15 residues. The V end was cut by 2 bases, the J end by 1 base, with 11 bases between. Germline lookup yields CDR1 SGHAT and CDR2 FQNNGV. The J gene is TRBJ1-1, the V gene TRBV11-2; D not certain. The sample taken for sequencing was peripheral blood. This receptor was taken from a woman in her 70s with acute or convalescent COVID-19. Here the CDR3 reads CASSLIPRRNTEAFF. The CDR3 DNA reads as TGTGCCAGCAGCTTAATACCTCGGAGGAACACTGAAGCTTTCTTT.